The 31 T cell receptor beta chains below all came from one sample that was sequenced in a study of cytomegalovirus exposure and HLA in healthy donors (dated by TCRdb to 2015 to 2018). The method behind the library was the immunoSEQ multiplex PCR assay. The multiplex PCR relied on a mix of 60 forward primers for TCR Vbeta segments and 13 reverse primers for TCR Jbeta segments. This is the immuneACCESS table as TCRdb keeps it, with only in-frame sequences that have V and J called. A part of the clones is gone; compared with another copy, unresolved V genes explain less than half, and the rest is unexplained. The sample table lists tens of thousands of clones, more than 70% of them with a count of one. 4% to 5.5% of the sample rests with the top ten. The source material was PBMCs. These receptors originate from a male donor in good health and CMV-seropositive.

V usage is TRBV27 and J usage is TRBJ1-1; 11 nucleotides line up with TRBD1. CDR1 MNHEY and CDR2 SMNVEV come from the germline V gene (reference sequence). J was trimmed by 4 bases and V by 6 bases; bases with no gene match: 4. The CDR3 is made up of 14 amino acids. CDR3 residues: CASRGQGEVTEAFF. CDR3 DNA sequence: TGTGCCAGCAGGGGACAGGGGGAGGTCACTGAAGCTTTCTTT.

The chain uses TRBV7-2 and TRBJ2-7; 10 bases are a match to TRBD2. The germline V gene has CDR1 SGHTA and CDR2 FQGNSA. V shed 1 base and J 3 bases; nucleotides not matched to a gene: 6. The CDR3 extends over 16 amino acids. The CDR3 region has the DNA TGTGCCAGCAGCTTAGGTTTAGCGGGAGGTATCTACGAGCAGTACTTC. It translates to CASSLGLAGGIYEQYF.

The rearrangement links TRBV28 to TRBJ1-5; 9 bases fit TRBD1. With V trimmed by 5 bases and J by 3 bases, 8 bases remained unmatched. Germline V gene lookup returns CDR1 MDHEN and CDR2 SYDVKM. This CDR3 comprises 16 residues. This CDR3 reads CASSTPRTGDNQPQHF. The CDR3 DNA reads TGTGCCAGCAGTACTCCGAGGACAGGGGACAATCAGCCCCAGCATTTT.

This clone showed up just once. The V gene is TRBV6-6, the J gene TRBJ2-5; D remains ambiguous. The tail of the sequence fits TRBJ2-7 better, so the J call may be wrong. The germline CDR1 and CDR2 sequences are MNHNY and SVGAGI (reference sequence). The CDR3 runs to 12 residues. The CDR3 DNA is TGTGCCAGCAGTTCTCTTACCTACGAGCAGTACTTC. It yields the protein CASSSLTYEQYF.

In the case of this clone: The sample has other DNA sequences that encode this CDR3 too. This chain links TRBV19 with TRBJ2-7; possible D gene TRBD2, 5 bases. Between the trimmed V and J ends, which lost 1 base and 1 base, there was a span of 8 bases. Germline V gene data show CDR1 as LNHDA and CDR2 as SQIVND (reference sequence). This CDR3 is built from 14 residues. The DNA for the CDR3 is TGTGCCAGTAGTATAGCGGGGTCATCCTACGAGCAGTACTTC. Residues: CASSIAGSSYEQYF.

V is TRBV28 and J is TRBJ2-3, with D perhaps TRBD2 (5 bases). Trimming left V 8 bases short and J 1 base short, with 13 bases between. Germline V lookup: CDR1 MDHEN, CDR2 SYDVKM. The CDR3 totals 14 residues. CDR3: CASVPGIGTDTQYF. CDR3 DNA: TGTGCCAGCGTACCGGGAATAGGCACAGATACGCAGTATTTT.

This chain links TRBV5-4 with TRBJ2-1; the match to TRBD2 covers 10 bases. The CDR3 spans 14 residues. Looked up from germline, CDR1 is SGHNT and CDR2 is YYREEE (reference sequence). Trimming removed 1 base from V and 7 bases from J; junction bases left unmatched: 2. The CDR3 loop reads CASSLSTSGNEQFF. CDR3 DNA: TGTGCCAGCAGCTTGTCGACTAGCGGGAATGAGCAGTTCTTC. Full variable domain (outside the CDR3, taken from reference TRBV5-4 and TRBJ2-1): ETGVTQSPTHLIKTRGQQVTLRCSSQSGHNTVSWYQQALGQGPQFIFQYYREEENGRGNFPPRFSGLQFPNYSSELNVNALELDDSALYLCASSLSTSGNEQFFGPGTRLTVL.

The V gene is TRBV5-4, the J gene TRBJ2-7; 7 bases agree with TRBD2. J gave up 2 bases and V 0 bases, and 5 bases lay outside the gene matches. CDR3 length equals 15 residues. Germline CDR1 reads SGHNT; CDR2 reads YYREEE (reference sequence). CDR3 in amino acids: CASSLGSSGAYEQYF. The CDR3 nucleotides are TGTGCCAGCAGCTTGGGGTCTAGCGGCGCCTACGAGCAGTACTTC.

This clone was detected a few times. The chain uses TRBV30 and TRBJ2-1; 16 bases match TRBD2. V lost 2 bases to trimming and J lost 4 bases; unmatched junction nucleotides: 5. The length of the CDR3 is 17 residues. Germline values: CDR1 GTSNPN, CDR2 SVGIG (reference sequence). The CDR3 nucleotides read TGTGCCTGGAGTATACCGGGACTAGCGGGAGGGTACAATGAGCAGTTCTTC. Its protein product is CAWSIPGLAGGYNEQFF.

The sample holds a few counts of this clone. This chain links TRBV19 with TRBJ2-1, with 8 bases identical to TRBD2. V dropped 5 bases and J dropped 5; count of bases not matched to a gene: 5. Germline-derived CDR1 and CDR2 are LNHDA and SQIVND (reference sequence). This CDR3 region has 14 residues. The CDR3 spells CASSLPSGHNEQFF. As DNA, the CDR3 is TGTGCCAGTAGTCTGCCTAGCGGGCACAATGAGCAGTTCTTC.

V gene TRBV30 combines with J gene TRBJ2-5, with TRBD1 matching 8 bases. Germline loops: CDR1 GTSNPN, CDR2 SVGIG (reference sequence). The CDR3 is made up of 16 amino acids. V was pared by 4 bases and J by 4 bases, with 14 bases of the junction left unmatched. The CDR3 protein is CAWTFFGQGPRETQYF. CDR3 nucleotide sequence: TGTGCCTGGACCTTTTTTGGACAGGGCCCAAGAGAGACCCAGTACTTC.

The rearrangement joins TRBV28 to TRBJ1-5, with 7 bases that match TRBD1. V gave up 2 bases and J gave up 3 bases; unmatched junction bases: 7. CDR1 and CDR2 (germline): MDHEN, SYDVKM. The CDR3 has 16 amino acids. The CDR3 region has the DNA TGTGCCAGCAGTTTAGGGGGACAGTCTATCAATCAGCCCCAGCATTTT. It specifies CASSLGGQSINQPQHF.

The chain carries TRBV6-1 and TRBJ1-2; possible D gene TRBD1, 5 bases. The CDR3 runs 14 residues. Germline loops: CDR1 MNHNS, CDR2 SASEGT. V was pared by 5 bases and J by 7 bases, with 17 bases between. In DNA form, the CDR3 reads TGTGCCAGCAGTCCACCGGCTGGGGGAGGTGGCTACACCTTC. This sequence encodes CASSPPAGGGGYTF.

The chain recombines TRBV9 with TRBJ2-5, with D possibly TRBD2 on 5 matching bases. CDR1 is SGDLS and CDR2 is YYNGEE in the germline V gene. CDR3 length: 15 amino acids. V gave up 0 bases and J gave up 4 bases, with 13 bases separating them. The CDR3 reads CASSVGLTRVETQYF. CDR3 DNA sequence: TGTGCCAGCAGCGTAGGCCTTACTAGGGTAGAGACCCAGTACTTC.

This clone occurred once. The J gene is TRBJ2-1, the V gene TRBV5-1; D possibly corresponds to TRBD2 (6 bases). CDR3 length equals 14 residues. Trimming pared 6 bases from V and 4 bases from J, leaving 14 bases between. Germline V CDR1 and CDR2: SGHRS, YFSETQ. In nucleotides, the CDR3 is TGCGCCAGCACCAAGACCGGGGGTTACAATGAGCAGTTCTTC. Amino acids: CASTKTGGYNEQFF.

This rearrangement joins TRBV15 to TRBJ2-7; TRBD2 agrees at 9 bases. The germline V gene encodes CDR1 LNHNV and CDR2 YYDKDF (reference sequence). Trimming at V came to 5 bases and at J to 1 base, leaving 15 bases not matched to a gene. The CDR3 extends over 18 amino acids. The CDR3 DNA sequence: TGTGCCACCAGCCGCGGGGATTTCGGCGGGAGGGCTTCCTACGAGCAGTACTTC. Encoded protein: CATSRGDFGGRASYEQYF.

The V and J genes are TRBV27 and TRBJ2-1; the match to TRBD2 covers 8 bases. The CDR3 length is 14 residues. CDR1 MNHEY and CDR2 SMNVEV come from the germline V gene (reference sequence). After removal of 3 bases from V and 5 bases from J, the junction contained 3 bases not matched to a gene. The CDR3 coding sequence is TGTGCCAGCAGTTTTCAGCGGGAGAACAATGAGCAGTTCTTC. Amino acids: CASSFQRENNEQFF.

The V call is TRBV5-6, the J call TRBJ2-5; 9 bases fit TRBD2. CDR3 length: 14 amino acids. Germline CDR1 reads SGHDT; CDR2 reads YYEEEE. The CDR3 is CASGASGTDETQYF. The CDR3 DNA sequence: TGTGCTAGTGGGGCTAGCGGGACGGATGAGACCCAGTACTTC.

CDR3 coding DNA: TGTGCCAGTAGTATGGGGACTAGCGGGGCCATCTACGAGCAGTACTTC. This sequence encodes CASSMGTSGAIYEQYF. V and J are TRBV19 and TRBJ2-7; 13 bases align to TRBD2. Germline trimming cut 3 bases from V and 3 bases from J; bases unmatched to any gene: 5. The V gene's germline CDR1 is LNHDA and CDR2 SQIVND (reference sequence). The CDR3 totals 16 residues. The entire variable domain, with the rest obtained from reference TRBV19 and TRBJ2-7, is as follows: DGGITQSPKYLFRKEGQNVTLSCEQNLNHDAMYWYRQDPGQGLRLIYYSQIVNDFQKGDIAEGYSVSREKKESFPLTVTSAQKNPTAFYLCASSMGTSGAIYEQYFGPGTRLTVT.

The V call is TRBV30, the J call TRBJ2-7; D is possibly TRBD2 (6 bases). Between the trimmed V and J ends, which lost 4 bases and 4 bases, there was a span of 14 bases. Per germline, CDR1 GTSNPN and CDR2 SVGIG (reference sequence). The CDR3 is 13 amino acids. The CDR3 spells CAWTPAGRYEQYF. The CDR3 bases are TGTGCCTGGACCCCCGCAGGGAGGTACGAGCAGTACTTC. Full variable domain (rest looked up from reference TRBV30 and TRBJ2-7): SQTIHQWPATLVQPVGSPLSLECTVEGTSNPNLYWYRQAAGRGLQLLFYSVGIGQISSEVPQNLSASRPQDRQFILSSKKLLLSDSGFYLCAWTPAGRYEQYFGPGTRLTVT.

V usage is TRBV28 and J usage is TRBJ1-5; D uncertain. CDR3 length equals 14 residues. Trimming left V 2 bases short and J 2 bases short, with 7 bases between. The germline gives CDR1 MDHEN, CDR2 SYDVKM. This CDR3 reads CASSLRQGNQPQHF. CDR3 nucleotides: TGTGCCAGCAGTTTAAGGCAGGGCAATCAGCCCCAGCATTTT.

On this clone itself: Other DNA sequences in this sample translate to the same CDR3. The chain employs TRBV30 and TRBJ2-7, with TRBD1 as a possible D gene (6 bases). The CDR3 is made up of 12 amino acids. Germline V gene lookup returns CDR1 GTSNPN and CDR2 SVGIG (reference sequence). V was trimmed by 5 bases and J by 2 bases, leaving 10 bases between them. The CDR3 DNA sequence: TGTGCCTGGGCAGGGGTTCCCTACGAGCAGTACTTC. Encoded protein: CAWAGVPYEQYF.

The chain employs TRBV7-6 and TRBJ2-5; 10 nucleotides agree with TRBD2. Germline V lookup: CDR1 SGHVS, CDR2 FNYEAQ. With V trimmed by 1 base and J by 5 bases, 10 bases remained unmatched. The CDR3 contains 17 residues. The CDR3 region has the DNA TGTGCCAGCAGCTTAGGGGCTAGCGGGAGTGTCTTTGAGACCCAGTACTTC. As protein: CASSLGASGSVFETQYF. Supplemented by reference TRBV7-6 and TRBJ2-5, the full variable domain reads GAGVSQSPRYKVTKRGQDVALRCDPISGHVSLYWYRQALGQGPEFLTYFNYEAQQDKSGLPNDRFSAERPEGSISTLTIQRTEQRDSAMYRCASSLGASGSVFETQYFGPGTRLLVL.

The rearrangement uses TRBV6-6 and TRBJ2-7; 8 bases align to TRBD1. J lost 7 bases, V lost 6 bases, and 11 bases had no gene match. The CDR3 covers 14 residues. Germline V gives CDR1 MNHNY, CDR2 SVGAGI (reference sequence). The CDR3 nucleotides read TGTGCCAGCAGATCGCGGACAGGGTTTATGGAGCAGTACTTC. Translating gives CASRSRTGFMEQYF.

The V call is TRBV18, the J call TRBJ1-1; the D is unclear. CDR1 is KGHSH and CDR2 is LQKENI in the germline V gene. Deletions cut 6 bases from V and 4 bases from J, with 9 bases between. The CDR3 covers 12 residues. DNA for the CDR3: TGTGCCAGCTCCCTGGGCAGCACTGAAGCTTTCTTT. Amino acids: CASSLGSTEAFF.

The genes are TRBV6-5 and TRBJ1-5, with D unresolved. Germline V gene sequence: CDR1 MNHEY, CDR2 SVGAGI. V lost 5 bases to trimming and J lost 9 bases, with 20 bases between them. CDR3 length: 15 residues. As DNA, the CDR3 is TGTGCCAGCAGTCCTCTACTCTCAATCGATTCGCCCCAGCATTTT. Translation gives CASSPLLSIDSPQHF.

This clone was recorded once. CDR3 protein: CASSDDRPNQPQHF. The CDR3 region has the DNA TGTGCCAGCAGTGACGACAGGCCCAATCAGCCCCAGCATTTT. The chain has TRBV28 and TRBJ1-5; a weak D match, TRBD1 (6 bases). Per the germline V gene, CDR1 is MDHEN and CDR2 is SYDVKM. V was cut by 5 bases and J by 3 bases, with 11 bases left in between. The CDR3 has 14 residues.

This clone occurred a few times. The chain's CDR3 is CAWEKYPTPNYGYTF. In DNA, the CDR3 is TGTGCCTGGGAGAAGTATCCAACCCCTAACTATGGCTACACCTTC. V gene TRBV30 combines with J gene TRBJ1-2; D remains ambiguous. Trimming took off 5 bases at V and 0 bases at J, with 16 bases between the two ends. There are 15 residues in the CDR3. The germline V gene encodes CDR1 GTSNPN and CDR2 SVGIG (reference sequence).

This clone was counted a few times. The rearrangement joins TRBV7-9 to TRBJ1-1; 9 bases map to TRBD1. CDR1 is SEHNR and CDR2 is FQNEAQ in the germline V gene (reference sequence). Trimming took 2 bases from V and 0 from J; bases not matched to a gene: 4. The CDR3 consists of 16 residues. In nucleotides, the CDR3 is TGTGCCAGCAGCTTACCCGGACAGGGGATGAACACTGAAGCTTTCTTT. This translates into CASSLPGQGMNTEAFF.

This sequence joins TRBV10-3 and TRBJ1-2; weak D call: TRBD1 (6 bases). Germline lookup yields CDR1 ENHRY and CDR2 SYGVKD. The length of the CDR3 is 13 residues. V lost 6 bases and J 5 bases, leaving 13 bases between the germline ends. CDR3 region: CAIRSTGDYGYTF. The CDR3 region has the DNA TGTGCCATCAGATCGACAGGCGATTATGGCTACACCTTC.

The chain links TRBV4-1 to TRBJ1-2, with TRBD1 identical over 9 bases. The CDR3 length is 16 residues. Germline trimming cut 1 base from V and 3 bases from J; bases unmatched to any gene: 6. Germline-derived CDR1 and CDR2 are MGHRA and YSYEKL. In DNA form, the CDR3 reads TGCGCCAGCAGCCAAGGGGGGACAGGGAGCGACTATGGCTACACCTTC. It yields the protein CASSQGGTGSDYGYTF.